Listed below are T cell receptor beta chains from one sample, sequenced in a study of T cell responses to AZD1222 COVID-19 vaccine. The table came from immunoSEQ multiplex PCR; TCRdb's copy has only in-frame clones and leaves some out. The sample lists 130,000 to 150,000 clones, approximately 85% occurring once. The source was peripheral blood, collected on day 0 of MenACWY control vaccination. These TCRs come from an adult in good health. Both conserved end residues are part of each CDR3. The D gene is left open where the match is weak. Only some rows state a clone size, as once, few, many or a class for expanded clones.

cdr3_length	v_call	d_call	clone_size	j_call	cdr3_aa	cdr3_nt
11	TRBV12-3/TRBV12-4	.	.	TRBJ2-4	CASSLENIQYF	TGTGCCAGCAGTCTCGAAAACATTCAGTACTTC
13	TRBV5-1	.	.	TRBJ1-3	CASSLDSGNTIYF	TGCGCCAGCAGCTTAGACAGTGGAAACACCATATATTTT
13	TRBV7-3	.	.	TRBJ2-5	CASSLREWGTQYF	TGTGCCAGCAGCTTAAGGGAGTGGGGGACCCAGTACTTC
16	TRBV6-4	TRBD1	once	TRBJ1-5	CASRDRGGFSNQPQHF	TGTGCCAGCAGGGACAGGGGAGGATTCAGCAATCAGCCCCAGCATTTT
15	TRBV5-6	.	once	TRBJ2-3	CASSFGPSTDTTQYF	TGTGCCAGCAGCTTCGGACCCTCTACAGATACTACGCAGTATTTT
16	TRBV10-3	TRBD1	.	TRBJ1-6	CAISELGTGNNSPLHF	TGTGCCATCAGTGAATTGGGGACAGGGAACAATTCACCCCTCCACTTT
14	TRBV5-1	.	.	TRBJ1-4	CASSPRWGDEKLFF	TGCGCCAGCAGCCCGAGGTGGGGGGATGAAAAACTGTTTTTT
17	TRBV20-1	TRBD2	.	TRBJ2-3	CSASGVAGSMRSDTQYF	TGCAGTGCTAGTGGGGTAGCGGGGTCAATGAGGTCAGATACGCAGTATTTT
17	TRBV5-4	.	few	TRBJ1-3	CASSPNGGQRTGNTIYF	TGTGCCAGCAGCCCCAACGGTGGGCAGCGGACTGGAAACACCATATATTTT
17	TRBV5-1	TRBD1	.	TRBJ2-3	CASRQTGGTGVPDTQYF	TGCGCCAGCAGACAAACGGGGGGGACAGGGGTCCCTGATACGCAGTATTTT
13	TRBV3-1/TRBV3-2	.	.	TRBJ1-1	CASSQPSGVMAFF	TGTGCCAGCAGCCAACCTTCTGGAGTTATGGCTTTCTTT
14	TRBV19	TRBD1	few	TRBJ1-1	CASSLRQGEPEAFF	TGTGCCAGTAGTTTAAGACAGGGGGAACCTGAAGCTTTCTTT
17	TRBV28	.	.	TRBJ2-2	CASSPPLVGANTGELFF	TGTGCCAGCAGTCCCCCCCTCGTCGGGGCGAACACCGGGGAGCTGTTTTTT
16	TRBV11-2	TRBD2	.	TRBJ2-5	CASSLDPSGVQETQYF	TGTGCCAGCAGCTTAGACCCTAGCGGGGTACAAGAGACCCAGTACTTC
12	TRBV19	.	.	TRBJ1-5	CASSMYNQPQHF	TGTGCCAGTAGTATGTATAATCAGCCCCAGCATTTT
14	TRBV6-5	TRBD1	.	TRBJ1-1	CASSWTGANTEAFF	TGTGCCAGCAGTTGGACAGGGGCGAACACTGAAGCTTTCTTT
14	TRBV3-1/TRBV3-2	TRBD1	.	TRBJ1-4	CASSPTGGNEKLFF	TGTGCCAGCAGCCCAACAGGGGGTAATGAAAAACTGTTTTTT
15	TRBV24-1	TRBD1	.	TRBJ1-2	CATSEPGQGVRGYTF	TGTGCCACCAGTGAGCCGGGACAGGGGGTAAGGGGCTACACCTTC
14	TRBV5-6	.	.	TRBJ1-2	CASSLAQTYYGYTF	TGTGCCAGCAGCTTGGCACAGACATACTATGGCTACACCTTC
17	TRBV6-2/TRBV6-3	TRBD1	.	TRBJ2-6	CASSGDRGLAGANVLTF	TGTGCCAGCAGTGGGGACAGGGGGCTAGCTGGGGCCAACGTCCTGACTTTC